This TCR beta chain was sequenced in a study of blood T cell repertoires in COVID-19. As for the study in general: COVID-19 samples, acute and convalescent, were from the United States, Italy and Spain.

The CDR3 is 15 amino acids. CDR1 is MDHEN and CDR2 is SYDVKM in the germline V gene. Deletions cut 2 bases from V and 2 bases from J, with 10 bases between. Original processing methods: Amplification with reference gene primers provided the estimates of nucleated cell counts. The table came from immunoSEQ multiplex PCR; TCRdb's copy has only in-frame clones and leaves some out. V, J and clone size were drawn from that table, and D and trimming were deduced from the DNA. In the table there are approximately 93,000 clones, roughly 71% of which are singletons. This clone was counted once. The sample was peripheral blood. This chain connects TRBV28 to TRBJ1-5; D is ambiguous. The receptor was derived from a woman of 80 years or more with acute or convalescent COVID-19. CDR3 coding DNA: TGTGCCAGCAGTTTAACACAGTACGGCAATCAGCCCCAGCATTTT. It translates to CASSLTQYGNQPQHF.